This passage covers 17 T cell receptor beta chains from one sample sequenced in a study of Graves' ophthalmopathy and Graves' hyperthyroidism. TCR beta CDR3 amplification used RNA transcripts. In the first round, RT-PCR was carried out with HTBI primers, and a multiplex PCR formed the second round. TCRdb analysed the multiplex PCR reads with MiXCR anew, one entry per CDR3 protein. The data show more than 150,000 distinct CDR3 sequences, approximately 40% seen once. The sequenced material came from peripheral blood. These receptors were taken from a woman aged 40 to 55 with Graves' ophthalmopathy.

For the CDR3, the DNA is TGTGCCAGCAGAGCTCCGGACAGGGGCTATGGCTACACCTTC. It translates to CASRAPDRGYGYTF. The V call is TRBV6-1, the J call TRBJ1-2; TRBD1 aligns across 9 bases. V lost 6 bases to trimming and J lost 4 bases; unmatched junction nucleotides: 6. Germline assignment: CDR1 MNHNS and CDR2 SASEGT. There are 14 residues in the CDR3.

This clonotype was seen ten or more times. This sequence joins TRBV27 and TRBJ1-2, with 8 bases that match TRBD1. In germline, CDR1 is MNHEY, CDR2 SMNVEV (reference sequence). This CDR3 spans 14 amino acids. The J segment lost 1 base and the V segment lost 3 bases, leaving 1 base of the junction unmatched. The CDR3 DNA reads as TGTGCCAGCAGTTTCGGACAGGGTAACTATGGCTACACCTTC. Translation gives CASSFGQGNYGYTF.

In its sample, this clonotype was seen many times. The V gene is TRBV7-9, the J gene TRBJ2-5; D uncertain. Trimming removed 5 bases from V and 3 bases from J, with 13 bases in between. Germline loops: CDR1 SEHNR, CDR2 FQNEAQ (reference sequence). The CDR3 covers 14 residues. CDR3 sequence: CASSHRNTEETQYF. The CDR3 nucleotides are TGTGCCAGCAGCCACCGGAATACGGAAGAGACCCAGTACTTC.

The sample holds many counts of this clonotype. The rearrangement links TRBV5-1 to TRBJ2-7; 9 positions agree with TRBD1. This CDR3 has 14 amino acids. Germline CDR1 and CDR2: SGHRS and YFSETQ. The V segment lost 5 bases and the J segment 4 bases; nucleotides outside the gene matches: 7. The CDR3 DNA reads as TGCGCCAGCAGACCGGGACAGGGTAGATACGAGCAGTACTTC. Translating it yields CASRPGQGRYEQYF.

CDR3 in amino acids: CASSSGQGDNQPQHF. For the CDR3, the DNA is TGTGCCAGCAGTTCTGGACAGGGGGACAATCAGCCCCAGCATTTT. The V gene is TRBV12-3 or TRBV12-4, the J gene TRBJ1-5; 10 nucleotides match TRBD1. V trimming: 4 bases; J trimming: 3 bases; junction bases outside the gene matches: 3. This CDR3 region has 15 residues.

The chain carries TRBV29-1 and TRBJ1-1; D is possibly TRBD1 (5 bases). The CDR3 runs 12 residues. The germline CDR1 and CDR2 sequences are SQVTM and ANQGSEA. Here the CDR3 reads CSGRPGKTEAFF. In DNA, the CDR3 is TGCAGTGGTCGCCCAGGGAAAACTGAAGCTTTCTTT.

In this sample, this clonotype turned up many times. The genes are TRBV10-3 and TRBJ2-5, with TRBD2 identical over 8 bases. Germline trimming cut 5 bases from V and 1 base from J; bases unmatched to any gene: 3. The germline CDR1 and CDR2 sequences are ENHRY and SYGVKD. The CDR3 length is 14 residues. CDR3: CAISQGLAQETQYF. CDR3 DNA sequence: TGTGCCATCAGTCAAGGACTAGCCCAAGAGACCCAGTACTTC.

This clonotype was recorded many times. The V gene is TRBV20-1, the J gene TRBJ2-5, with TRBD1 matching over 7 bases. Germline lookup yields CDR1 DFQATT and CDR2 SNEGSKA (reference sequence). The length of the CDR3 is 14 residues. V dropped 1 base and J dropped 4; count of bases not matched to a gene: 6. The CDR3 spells CSARGQGGGETQYF. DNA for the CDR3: TGCAGTGCTAGAGGACAGGGTGGTGGAGAGACCCAGTACTTC.

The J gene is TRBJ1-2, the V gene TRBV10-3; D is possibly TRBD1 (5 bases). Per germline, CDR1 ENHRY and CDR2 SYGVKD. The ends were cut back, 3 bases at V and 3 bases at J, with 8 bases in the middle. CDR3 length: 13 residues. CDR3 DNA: TGTGCCATCAGTGACGGCAGGGACTATGGCTACACCTTC. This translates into CAISDGRDYGYTF.

The CDR3 sequence is CASSYLLAGSSYEQYF. In nucleotides, the CDR3 is TGTGCCAGCAGTTACCTACTAGCGGGGAGCTCCTACGAGCAGTACTTC. The V gene is TRBV6-2 or TRBV6-3, the J gene TRBJ2-7; 10 positions agree with TRBD2. Germline values: CDR1 MNHEY, CDR2 SVGEGT. Losses at the gene ends were 2 bases for V and 0 bases for J; bases not matched to a gene: 4. There are 16 residues in the CDR3.

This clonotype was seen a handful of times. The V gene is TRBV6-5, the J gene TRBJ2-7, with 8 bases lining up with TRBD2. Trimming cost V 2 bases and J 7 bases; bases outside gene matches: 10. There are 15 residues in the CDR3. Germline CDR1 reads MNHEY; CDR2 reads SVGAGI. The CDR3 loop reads CASSYGGVAGWEQYF. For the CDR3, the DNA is TGTGCCAGCAGTTACGGGGGAGTAGCGGGATGGGAGCAGTACTTC.

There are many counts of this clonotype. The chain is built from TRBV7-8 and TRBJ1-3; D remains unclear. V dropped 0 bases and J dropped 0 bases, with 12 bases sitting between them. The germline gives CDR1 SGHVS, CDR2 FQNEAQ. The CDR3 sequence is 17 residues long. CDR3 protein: CASSLALGWISGNTIYF. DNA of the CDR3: TGTGCCAGCAGCTTAGCGCTGGGGTGGATCTCTGGAAACACCATATATTTT.

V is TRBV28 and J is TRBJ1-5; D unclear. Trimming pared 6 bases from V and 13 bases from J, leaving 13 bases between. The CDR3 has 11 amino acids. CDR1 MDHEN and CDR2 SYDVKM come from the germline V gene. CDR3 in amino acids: CASRSDLTQHF. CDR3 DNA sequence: TGTGCCAGCAGATCCGACCTCACTCAGCATTTT. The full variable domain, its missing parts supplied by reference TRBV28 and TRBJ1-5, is DVKVTQSSRYLVKRTGEKVFLECVQDMDHENMFWYRQDPGLGLRLIYFSYDVKMKEKGDIPEGYSVSREKKERFSLILESASTNQTSMYLCASRSDLTQHFGDGTRLSIL.

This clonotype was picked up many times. CDR3 coding DNA: TGTGCCAGCAGTTTAGAAGACAGGGCGGGGAGAGCTTTCTTT. It specifies CASSLEDRAGRAFF. J is TRBJ1-1 and V is TRBV28, with 7 positions matching TRBD1. Germline trimming cut 2 bases from V and 10 bases from J; bases unmatched to any gene: 10. The germline V gene encodes CDR1 MDHEN and CDR2 SYDVKM. The CDR3 length is 14 residues.

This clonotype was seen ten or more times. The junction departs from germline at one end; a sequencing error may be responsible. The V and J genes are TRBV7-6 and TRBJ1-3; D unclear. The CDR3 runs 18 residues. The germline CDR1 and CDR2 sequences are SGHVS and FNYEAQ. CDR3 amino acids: CAGSLGPVRETSGNTIYF. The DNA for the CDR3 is TGTGCCGGCAGCTTAGGCCCCGTAAGGGAAACCTCTGGAAACACCATATATTTT.

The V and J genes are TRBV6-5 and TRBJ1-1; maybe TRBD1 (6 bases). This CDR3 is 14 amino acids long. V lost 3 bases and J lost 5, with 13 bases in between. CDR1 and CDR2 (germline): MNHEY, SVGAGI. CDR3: CASSYNRASTEAFF. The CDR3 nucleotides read TGTGCCAGCAGTTATAACAGGGCGAGTACTGAAGCTTTCTTT.

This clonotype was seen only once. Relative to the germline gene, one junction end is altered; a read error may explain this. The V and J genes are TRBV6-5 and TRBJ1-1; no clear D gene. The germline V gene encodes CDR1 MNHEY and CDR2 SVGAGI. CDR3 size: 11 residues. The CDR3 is CSSSYGNKAFF. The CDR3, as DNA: TGTTCCAGCAGTTACGGTAATAAAGCTTTCTTT.